This T cell receptor beta chain emerged from a study of blood T cell repertoires in COVID-19. Repertoires were generated with immunoSEQ multiplex PCR, while TCRdb's copy carries only in-frame clones and drops some. This table holds 110,000 or so clones, 81% found once. The CDR3 has 15 amino acids. Germline lookup yields CDR1 SGHDT and CDR2 YYEEEE. Trimming at V came to 4 bases and at J to 8 bases, leaving 13 bases not matched to a gene. The sequence was collected from a woman aged 65 to 85 with acute or convalescent COVID-19. The V call is TRBV5-6, the J call TRBJ1-2; 8 bases are a match to TRBD1. Sample: peripheral blood. CDR3 amino acids: CASSGDRGLVYGYTF. The CDR3 region has the DNA TGTGCCAGCAGCGGCGACAGGGGATTAGTCTACGGCTACACCTTC.